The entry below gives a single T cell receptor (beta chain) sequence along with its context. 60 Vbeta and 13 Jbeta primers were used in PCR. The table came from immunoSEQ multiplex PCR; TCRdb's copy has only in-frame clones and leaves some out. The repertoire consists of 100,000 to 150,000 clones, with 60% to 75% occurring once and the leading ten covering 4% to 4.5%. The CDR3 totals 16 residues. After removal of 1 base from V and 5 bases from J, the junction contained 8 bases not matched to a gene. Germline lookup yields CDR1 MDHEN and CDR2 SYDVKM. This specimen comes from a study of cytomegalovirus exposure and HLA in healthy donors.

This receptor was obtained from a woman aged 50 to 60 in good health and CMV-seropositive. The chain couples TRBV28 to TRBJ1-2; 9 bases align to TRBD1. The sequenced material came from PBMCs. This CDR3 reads CASSLSGGTGLYGYTF. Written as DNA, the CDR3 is TGTGCCAGCAGTTTATCGGGTGGGACAGGGCTTTATGGCTACACCTTC.